The TCR beta chain described here comes from a study of T cell responses to AZD1222 COVID-19 vaccine. Study conclusions and caveats: Just a handful of AZD1222 recipients tested seropositive at baseline. Most donors were white British and more were female, and clonal diversity was possibly underestimated. Regions left unmutated in variants are reportedly the target of nearly half of spike-specific TCRs.

Produced via immunoSEQ multiplex PCR; TCRdb's table is partial and in-frame only. Of some 140,000 clones in the sample, roughly 90% were seen once. Of note for this clone: Its target is unknown.

The ends were cut back, 4 bases at V and 7 bases at J, with 5 bases in the middle. The CDR3 sequence is 12 residues long. Germline V CDR1 and CDR2: MNHEY, SMNVEV (reference sequence). The J gene is TRBJ1-6, the V gene TRBV27; D unresolved. This clonotype was sampled from an adult in good health. The sample in question was peripheral blood, obtained on day 0 of MenACWY control vaccination. CDR3 sequence (DNA): TGTGCCAGCAGTTGGATGAATTCACCCCTCCACTTT. Its translation: CASSWMNSPLHF.